This T cell receptor beta chain comes out of a study of blood T cell repertoires in COVID-19. Study information: The study drew acute and convalescent COVID-19 samples from the United States, Italy and Spain. In each case, the material was cDNA or gDNA derived from T cells, B-cell-depleted T cells, or PBMCs.

Germline CDR1 is SNHLY and CDR2 is FYNNEI. The CDR3 loop spans 14 amino acids. V shed 6 bases and J 8 bases; nucleotides not matched to a gene: 8. In the original analysis: It was from reference gene primer amplification that nucleated cell counts were estimated. Assay: immunoSEQ multiplex PCR; the TCRdb copy retains only in-frame clones and omits some. V, J and clone size reflect that table, while D and trimming were determined from the DNA. The data hold roughly 260,000 clones, with 79% observed a single time. This chain links TRBV2 with TRBJ1-4; TRBD1 matches at 8 bases. This receptor was taken from a woman aged 35 to 49 with active or convalescent COVID-19. Sequencing was done on a sample of peripheral blood. CDR3 sequence reads: CASSQDRAREKLFF. The CDR3 nucleotides are TGTGCCAGCAGCCAGGACAGGGCACGCGAAAAACTGTTTTTT. Looking up the rest from reference TRBV2 and TRBJ1-4 gives the full variable domain: EPEVTQTPSHQVTQMGQEVILRCVPISNHLYFYWYRQILGQKVEFLVSFYNNEISEKSEIFDDQFSVERPDGSNFTLKIRSTKLEDSAMYFCASSQDRAREKLFFGSGTQLSVL.